The TCR beta chain described here comes from a study of blood T cell repertoires in COVID-19. Germline V gene data show CDR1 as LNHNV and CDR2 as YYDKDF (reference sequence). V was clipped by 10 bases and J by 9 bases, with 16 bases between them. There are 12 residues in the CDR3. In the authors' methods: Amplification with reference gene primers provided the estimates of nucleated cell counts. Some clones are missing from TCRdb's copy, which holds only in-frame ones; the method was immunoSEQ multiplex PCR. The DNA gave D and trimming, while V, J and clone size come from that table. The sample shows 97,000 or so clones, about 88% of them seen only once.

The sequencing sample was made of peripheral blood. This receptor was obtained from a man aged 50 or older with active or convalescent COVID-19. The V gene is TRBV15, the J gene TRBJ2-1; weak D call: TRBD1 (6 bases). Here the CDR3 reads CASSTRDTEQFF. CDR3 in DNA: TGTGCCAGCTCAACCCGGGACACTGAGCAGTTCTTC.